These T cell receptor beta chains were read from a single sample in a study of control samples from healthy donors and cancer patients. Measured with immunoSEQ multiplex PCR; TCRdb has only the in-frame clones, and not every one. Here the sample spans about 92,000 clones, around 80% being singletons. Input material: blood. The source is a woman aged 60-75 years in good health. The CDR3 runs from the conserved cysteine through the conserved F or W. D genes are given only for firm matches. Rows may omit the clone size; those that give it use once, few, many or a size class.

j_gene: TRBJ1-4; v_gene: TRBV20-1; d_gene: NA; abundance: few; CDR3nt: TGCGCAGCGCAGGGGCCTGAAAAACTGTTTTTT; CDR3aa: CAAQGPEKLFF
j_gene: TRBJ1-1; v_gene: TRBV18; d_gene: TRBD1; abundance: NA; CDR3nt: TGTGCCAGCTCACCATTTGCGGACAGGGCAGCTGAAGCTTTCTTT; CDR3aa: CASSPFADRAAEAFF
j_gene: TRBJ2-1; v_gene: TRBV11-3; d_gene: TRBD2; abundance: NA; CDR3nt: TGTGCCAGCAGCTCGGGACTAGCGGGGGGAAATGAGCAGTTCTTC; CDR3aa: CASSSGLAGGNEQFF
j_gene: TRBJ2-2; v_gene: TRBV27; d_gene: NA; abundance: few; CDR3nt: TGTGCCAGCAGTTTACGCGTGGGGACCGGGGAGCTGTTTTTT; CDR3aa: CASSLRVGTGELFF
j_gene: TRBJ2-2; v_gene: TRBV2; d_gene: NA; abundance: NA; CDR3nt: TGTGCCAGCAGCATAGACGCAGGGTGGACCGGGGAGCTGTTTTTT; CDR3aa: CASSIDAGWTGELFF
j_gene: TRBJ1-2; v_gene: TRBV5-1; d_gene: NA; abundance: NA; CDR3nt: TGCGCCAGCAGCTTGGGGCAGGGCCTTGAGTATGGCTACACCTTC; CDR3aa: CASSLGQGLEYGYTF
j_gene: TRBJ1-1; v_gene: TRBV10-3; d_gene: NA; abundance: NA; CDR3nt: TGTGCCATCAGTGAGTCCCAGCAGAGCGAAGCTTTCTTT; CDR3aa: CAISESQQSEAFF
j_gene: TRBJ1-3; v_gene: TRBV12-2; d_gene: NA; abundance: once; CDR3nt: TGTGCAAGTCGCTTGCGGGGAAACACCATATATTTT; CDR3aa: CASRLRGNTIYF
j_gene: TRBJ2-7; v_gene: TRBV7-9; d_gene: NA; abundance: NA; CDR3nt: TGTGCCAGCAGCTTTATGGGACACCCGACCTACGAGCAGTACTTC; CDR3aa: CASSFMGHPTYEQYF
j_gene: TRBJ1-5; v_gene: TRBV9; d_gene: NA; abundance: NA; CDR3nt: TGTGCCAGCAGCGCGACAGCGCTCGAGCAGCCCCAGCATTTT; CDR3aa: CASSATALEQPQHF
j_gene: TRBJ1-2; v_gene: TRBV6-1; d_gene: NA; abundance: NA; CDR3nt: TGTGCCAGCAGTGAAACGATCCAGCGGCCGGAGACCTTC; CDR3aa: CASSETIQRPETF
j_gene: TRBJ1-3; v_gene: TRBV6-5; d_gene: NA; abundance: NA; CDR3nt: TGTGCCAGCAGCCAATGGGGCTCTGGAAACACCATATATTTT; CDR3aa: CASSQWGSGNTIYF
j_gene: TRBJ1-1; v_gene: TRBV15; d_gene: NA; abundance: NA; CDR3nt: TGTGCCACCAGCTGGAGATCTTTTGGGGACACTGAAGCTTTCTTT; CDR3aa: CATSWRSFGDTEAFF
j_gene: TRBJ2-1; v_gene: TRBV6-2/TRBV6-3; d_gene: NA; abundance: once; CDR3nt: TGTGCCAGCAGTTCCCACGTAGCGAACAACATGGATGAGCAGTTCTTC; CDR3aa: CASSSHVANNMDEQFF
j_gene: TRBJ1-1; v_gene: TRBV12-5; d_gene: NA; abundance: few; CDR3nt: TGTGCTAGTGGTTTGGGGGCTCTCACTGAAGCTTTCTTT; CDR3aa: CASGLGALTEAFF